This passage covers 14 T cell receptor beta chains from one sample sequenced in a study of blood T cells in healthy people across ages. Together with a sample-barcoded 5' primer, a J-beta primer mix was included in a second PCR lasting about 6 to 11 cycles. TCRdb re-analysed the 5' RACE reads in MiXCR, keeping a single row per CDR3 protein. This repertoire shows around 1.1 million distinct CDR3 sequences, roughly two fifths found once; its top ten account for around 13%. The sequencing sample was made of blood. The receptors here all came from a man aged 18 to 35 in good health.

This clonotype was seen only a few times. This chain joins TRBV5-4 and TRBJ1-2; D gene ambiguous. Between the trimmed V and J ends, which lost 1 base and 4 bases, there was a span of 14 bases. Germline CDR1 SGHNT, CDR2 YYREEE (reference sequence). The CDR3 is 15 residues long. CDR3 sequence (DNA): TGTGCCAGCAGCTTGTGGTCGGCTATATCCTATGGCTACACCTTC. Encoded protein: CASSLWSAISYGYTF.

A note on this clonotype: A junction end diverges from the germline sequence, so it may reflect a read error. J is TRBJ2-3 and V is TRBV10-3, with D perhaps TRBD2 (7 bases). The CDR3 has 16 amino acids. Germline CDR1 is ENHRY and CDR2 is SYGVKD. The CDR3, as DNA: TGTGCCATCAGTGAGAATCCTAGCGGAAGGACAGATGCGCAGTATTTT. This translates into CAISENPSGRTDAQYF.

The chain links TRBV20-1 to TRBJ1-1; maybe TRBD1 (6 bases). With 2 bases removed from V and 0 bases from J, the gap between germline ends came to 10 bases. Germline assignment: CDR1 DFQATT and CDR2 SNEGSKA (reference sequence). The CDR3 is 14 amino acids. The CDR3 sequence is CSARFTGMNTEAFF. The CDR3 DNA reads TGCAGTGCTAGATTCACAGGGATGAACACTGAAGCTTTCTTT.

There are a few counts of this clonotype. The V call is TRBV6-5, the J call TRBJ2-2; D gene ambiguous. The germline V gene encodes CDR1 MNHEY and CDR2 SVGAGI. Trimming took 5 bases from V and 8 from J, leaving 15 bases between them. CDR3 length: 14 amino acids. This CDR3 is CASSLDPGSGELFF. The CDR3 DNA reads TGTGCCAGCAGTCTGGATCCTGGTTCTGGGGAGCTGTTTTTT.

V usage is TRBV11-2 and J usage is TRBJ2-1; 10 nucleotides match TRBD2. The J call is uncertain, as TRBJ2-7 better fits the DNA end. The CDR3 is 19 residues long. Germline assignment: CDR1 SGHAT and CDR2 FQNNGV. The CDR3 DNA follows: TGTGCCAGCAGCTCCGAAGCGGGGGGGAATTATCTTCTTTACAATGAGCAGTACTTC. It codes for CASSSEAGGNYLLYNEQYF.

This clonotype is a singleton in its sample. Mismatch with germline at one junction end may stem from a read error. The rearrangement links TRBV11-2 to TRBJ1-2; 9 nucleotides align to TRBD1. The CDR3 has 13 amino acids. CDR1 is SGHAT, CDR2 FQNNGV, per germline. The CDR3 coding sequence is TGTGCAAGCAGCCGGACAGGGGATGCTGGCTACACCTTC. This codes for CASSRTGDAGYTF.

This chain links TRBV5-1 with TRBJ2-2; 8 nucleotides align to TRBD1. CDR1 SGHRS and CDR2 YFSETQ come from the germline V gene. The length of the CDR3 is 15 residues. J was trimmed by 8 bases and V by 2 bases; bases with no gene match: 8. In nucleotides, the CDR3 is TGCGCCAGCAGCTTACACCGGGACAGGTCAGGGGAGCTGTTTTTT. Translated: CASSLHRDRSGELFF.

In its sample, this clonotype was seen a few times. V usage is TRBV7-9 and J usage is TRBJ2-5, with a tentative D call TRBD1 (5 bases). The CDR3 has 15 amino acids. Germline V lookup: CDR1 SEHNR, CDR2 FQNEAQ (reference sequence). V lost 5 bases to trimming and J lost 0 bases, with 13 bases between them. DNA of the CDR3: TGTGCCAGCAGCCAGCCCGGACACAACCAAGAGACCCAGTACTTC. Translating it yields CASSQPGHNQETQYF.

The chain employs TRBV3-1 and TRBJ2-3, with D possibly TRBD2 on 5 matching bases. The CDR3 contains 12 residues. The germline V and J ends were trimmed by 2 bases and 9 bases, with 9 bases remaining between them. Germline CDR1 LGHDT, CDR2 YNNKEL (reference sequence). For the CDR3, the DNA is TGTGCCAGCAGCCAACCGGGGTTGACGCAGTATTTT. Translation gives CASSQPGLTQYF.

This clonotype was counted between two and nine times. The chain couples TRBV11-2 to TRBJ1-2, with D unresolved. Germline loops: CDR1 SGHAT, CDR2 FQNNGV. V shed 0 bases and J shed 0 bases, with 5 bases lying between them. The CDR3 contains 14 residues. The DNA of the CDR3 is TGTGCCAGCAGCTTAGATATGACTAACTATGGCTACACCTTC. It translates to CASSLDMTNYGYTF. Full variable domain (missing parts from reference TRBV11-2 and TRBJ1-2): EAGVAQSPRYKIIEKRQSVAFWCNPISGHATLYWYQQILGQGPKLLIQFQNNGVVDDSQLPKDRFSAERLKGVDSTLKIQPAKLEDSAVYLCASSLDMTNYGYTFGSGTRLTVV.

The V call is TRBV5-1, the J call TRBJ1-4; tentatively, D is TRBD1 (6 bases). The V and J ends lost 3 bases and 8 bases respectively, with 11 bases between them. The CDR3 contains 13 residues. The germline CDR1 and CDR2 sequences are SGHRS and YFSETQ. The CDR3 here is CASSSSQGEKLFF. The CDR3 DNA sequence: TGCGCCAGCAGCTCGTCACAGGGCGAAAAACTGTTTTTT.

This chain joins TRBV7-3 and TRBJ2-3; D is ambiguous. The germline V and J ends were trimmed by 0 bases and 3 bases, with 10 bases remaining between them. The CDR3 spans 15 residues. Germline V gene lookup returns CDR1 SGHTA and CDR2 FQGTGA. The CDR3 region is CASSLTAIRTDTQYF. The CDR3 DNA reads TGTGCCAGCAGCTTAACCGCAATCCGGACAGATACGCAGTATTTT.

The chain uses TRBV29-1 and TRBJ1-2; 10 bases align to TRBD1. CDR3 length equals 14 residues. Germline loops: CDR1 SQVTM, CDR2 ANQGSEA. V gave up 6 bases and J gave up 6 bases; unmatched junction bases: 10. Here the CDR3 reads CSVLEPGQGNGYTF. In DNA form, the CDR3 reads TGCAGCGTGCTAGAGCCGGGACAGGGGAATGGCTACACCTTC.

This clonotype was picked up a small number of times. V usage is TRBV5-1 and J usage is TRBJ1-2, with unresolved D. Trimming took off 3 bases at V and 7 bases at J, with 19 bases between the two ends. Germline-derived CDR1 and CDR2 are SGHRS and YFSETQ. The CDR3 loop spans 15 amino acids. CDR3 nucleotides: TGCGCCAGCAGCTCGCCGTCGGCTGGTACCTGTGGCTACACCTTC. Translated: CASSSPSAGTCGYTF.